The subject of this entry is one T cell receptor (beta chain). Its antigen remains unidentified. Researchers ran the PCR with 60 Vbeta and 13 Jbeta primers. The assay was immunoSEQ multiplex PCR, and TCRdb's table has in-frame clones only and misses some. The sample contains fewer than 200,000 clones, approximately 12% of which appear only once. The record originates from a study of cytomegalovirus exposure and HLA in healthy donors. Germline V gene data show CDR1 as SGHTA and CDR2 as FQGTGA. V was pared by 5 bases and J by 1 base, with 4 bases of the junction left unmatched. This CDR3 spans 15 amino acids. Notes on the study in general: Listed as cytomegalovirus-associated were 150 to 200 TCR beta chains. Follow-up analysis later connected one missense variant in DCLRE1C with trimming of TCR beta V- and J-genes. Most of the TCR beta V segments (in an earlier analysis) were productive either about 87% or about 30% of the time.

The sample was PBMCs. The rearrangement uses TRBV7-3 and TRBJ1-1; 10 bases line up with TRBD1. The sequence derives from a middle-aged man in good health and CMV-seropositive. The CDR3 nucleotides read TGTGCCAGCAGCCCCCGGGACAGGGGGAACACTGAAGCTTTCTTT. Amino acids: CASSPRDRGNTEAFF.